Listed below are T cell receptor beta chains from one sample, sequenced in a study of T cell clones after liver transplantation. Sequencing was performed with immunoSEQ multiplex PCR; in TCRdb, only in-frame clones are kept and a portion is missing. The table shows over 55,000 clones, with around two thirds occurring only once. The source material was CD4+ T cells from blood, sampled at the roughly 15-month timepoint. The receptors shown here come from a human patient who received a liver transplant. Some of the T cells may derive from the graft donor. Each CDR3 is given with its conserved first and last residue. D genes are given only for firm matches. The size of a clone is reported for some rows only, either as once, few or many, or as a class for expanded clones.

d_call: TRBD2; j_call: TRBJ2-1; clone_size: .; v_call: TRBV7-9; cdr3_nt: TGTGCCAGCAGACATACCTCGGGACTAGAACCTGAGCAGTTCTTC; cdr3_aa: CASRHTSGLEPEQFF
d_call: .; j_call: TRBJ1-5; clone_size: .; v_call: TRBV19; cdr3_nt: TGTGCCAGTAGTATAGGGGGTCCCAATCAGCCCCAGCATTTT; cdr3_aa: CASSIGGPNQPQHF
d_call: .; j_call: TRBJ1-4; clone_size: .; v_call: TRBV20-1; cdr3_nt: TGCAGTGCTAGATTCACAGAAAAACTGTTTTTT; cdr3_aa: CSARFTEKLFF
d_call: .; j_call: TRBJ2-2; clone_size: .; v_call: TRBV5-1; cdr3_nt: TGCGCCAGCCGGAGAGGGAGTGAGGACGGGGAGCTGTTTTTT; cdr3_aa: CASRRGSEDGELFF
d_call: TRBD2; j_call: TRBJ2-7; clone_size: .; v_call: TRBV5-6; cdr3_nt: TGTGCCAGCAGCTTGGGACTAGCGGGGGGCCTCTACGAGCAGTACTTC; cdr3_aa: CASSLGLAGGLYEQYF
d_call: .; j_call: TRBJ2-3; clone_size: .; v_call: TRBV11-2; cdr3_nt: TGTGCCAGCAGCGCCGGTTTGTTATCCACAGATACGCAGTATTTT; cdr3_aa: CASSAGLLSTDTQYF
d_call: TRBD2; j_call: TRBJ2-1; clone_size: .; v_call: TRBV29-1; cdr3_nt: TGCAGCGCCCAATTGGCTAGCGGGGGCAATGAGCAGTTCTTC; cdr3_aa: CSAQLASGGNEQFF
d_call: TRBD2; j_call: TRBJ2-3; clone_size: .; v_call: TRBV15; cdr3_nt: TGTGCCACCAGCAGAACGACTAGCGGGGCTAGCACAGATACGCAGTATTTT; cdr3_aa: CATSRTTSGASTDTQYF
d_call: .; j_call: TRBJ2-5; clone_size: .; v_call: TRBV4-3; cdr3_nt: TGCGCCAGCAGCCAAGAAGGAGGGAGGGGGCAAGAGACCCAGTACTTC; cdr3_aa: CASSQEGGRGQETQYF
d_call: .; j_call: TRBJ1-2; clone_size: .; v_call: TRBV2; cdr3_nt: TGTGCCAGCAGTGATGGCAGGACCCTAAACTATGGCTACACCTTC; cdr3_aa: CASSDGRTLNYGYTF
d_call: TRBD1; j_call: TRBJ2-4; clone_size: few; v_call: TRBV27; cdr3_nt: TGTGCCAGCAAAATCCGGGACAGGGGTAACATTCAGTACTTC; cdr3_aa: CASKIRDRGNIQYF
d_call: .; j_call: TRBJ2-2; clone_size: once; v_call: TRBV14; cdr3_nt: TGTGCCAGCAGCCAAGAGGAGAACACCGGGGAGCTGTTTTTT; cdr3_aa: CASSQEENTGELFF
d_call: .; j_call: TRBJ2-1; clone_size: .; v_call: TRBV21-1; cdr3_nt: TGTGCCAGCAGCAAGGTTAGGGTCAATGAGCAGTTCTTC; cdr3_aa: CASSKVRVNEQFF
d_call: TRBD1; j_call: TRBJ1-5; clone_size: .; v_call: TRBV27; cdr3_nt: TGTGCCAGCAGTCCCGGGACAGGGGGCCAGCCCCAGCATTTT; cdr3_aa: CASSPGTGGQPQHF
d_call: .; j_call: TRBJ2-7; clone_size: once; v_call: TRBV28; cdr3_nt: TGTGCCAGCAGTTTGAGGTACCCCCCCGAGCAGTACTTC; cdr3_aa: CASSLRYPPEQYF
d_call: TRBD1; j_call: TRBJ2-5; clone_size: .; v_call: TRBV6-1; cdr3_nt: TGTGCCAGCAGTAGGGACAGACAGGAGACCCAGTACTTC; cdr3_aa: CASSRDRQETQYF
d_call: .; j_call: TRBJ2-2; clone_size: few; v_call: TRBV5-1; cdr3_nt: TGCGCCAGCATTGAGGGGCAGACGAACACCGGGGAGCTGTTTTTT; cdr3_aa: CASIEGQTNTGELFF
d_call: .; j_call: TRBJ1-5; clone_size: .; v_call: TRBV12-5; cdr3_nt: TGTGCTAGTGGTTTGGAAGTTGGGCAGCCCCAGCATTTT; cdr3_aa: CASGLEVGQPQHF
d_call: .; j_call: TRBJ2-2; clone_size: .; v_call: TRBV7-8; cdr3_nt: TGTGCCAGCAGCTTAAAACTCCGGACGAGGGGCACCGGGGAGCTGTTTTTT; cdr3_aa: CASSLKLRTRGTGELFF
d_call: .; j_call: TRBJ1-1; clone_size: .; v_call: TRBV7-9; cdr3_nt: TGTGCCAGCAGCTCCCTGGACGCCACAACTGAAGCTTTCTTT; cdr3_aa: CASSSLDATTEAFF
d_call: TRBD2; j_call: TRBJ2-1; clone_size: .; v_call: TRBV25-1; cdr3_nt: TGTGCCACCGAGGATAGGACTAGCGGCAATGAGCAGTTCTTC; cdr3_aa: CATEDRTSGNEQFF
d_call: .; j_call: TRBJ2-5; clone_size: .; v_call: TRBV9; cdr3_nt: TGTGCCAGCAGCGTAGCGGGGGGCCGGGGAGAGACCCAGTACTTC; cdr3_aa: CASSVAGGRGETQYF
d_call: .; j_call: TRBJ2-7; clone_size: .; v_call: TRBV18; cdr3_nt: TGTGCCAGCTCACCCGGACTAGCAGGGGGCGAGCAGTACTTC; cdr3_aa: CASSPGLAGGEQYF
d_call: TRBD2; j_call: TRBJ2-7; clone_size: .; v_call: TRBV27; cdr3_nt: TGTGCCAGCAGTCCTCAGACTAGCGGGGGCCACTACGAGCAGTACTTC; cdr3_aa: CASSPQTSGGHYEQYF
d_call: .; j_call: TRBJ2-2; clone_size: .; v_call: TRBV7-9; cdr3_nt: TGTGCCAGCAGCTTAGGGACCAGCACCGGGGAGCTGTTTTTT; cdr3_aa: CASSLGTSTGELFF
d_call: .; j_call: TRBJ1-6; clone_size: few; v_call: TRBV5-6; cdr3_nt: TGTGCCAGCAGAAGGACAGCCAATTCACCCCTCCACTTT; cdr3_aa: CASRRTANSPLHF
d_call: .; j_call: TRBJ2-3; clone_size: .; v_call: TRBV13; cdr3_nt: TGTGCCAGCAGCTCAAGCCGGGGTTCAGATACGCAGTATTTT; cdr3_aa: CASSSSRGSDTQYF
d_call: .; j_call: TRBJ1-3; clone_size: once; v_call: TRBV12-5; cdr3_nt: TGTGCTAGTGGTTTCCCCAGCTCTGGAAACACCATATATTTT; cdr3_aa: CASGFPSSGNTIYF
d_call: .; j_call: TRBJ1-2; clone_size: .; v_call: TRBV5-5; cdr3_nt: TGTGCCAGCAGCCTCGCGCTAGGGGCTGGGGATGGCTACACCTTC; cdr3_aa: CASSLALGAGDGYTF
d_call: TRBD1; j_call: TRBJ2-7; clone_size: .; v_call: TRBV19; cdr3_nt: TGTGCCAGTAGTCTTTCAGGGGGTCGGTCCTACGAGCAGTACTTC; cdr3_aa: CASSLSGGRSYEQYF
d_call: TRBD1; j_call: TRBJ1-4; clone_size: .; v_call: TRBV7-2; cdr3_nt: TGTGCCAGCAGCCAAGGACAGGGGGCTTGGTCTAATGAAAAACTGTTTTTT; cdr3_aa: CASSQGQGAWSNEKLFF
d_call: TRBD1; j_call: TRBJ2-7; clone_size: .; v_call: TRBV5-1; cdr3_nt: TGCGCCAGCAGCTTAACAGGGGTCCCCTACGAGCAGTACTTC; cdr3_aa: CASSLTGVPYEQYF
d_call: .; j_call: TRBJ2-2; clone_size: few; v_call: TRBV27; cdr3_nt: TGTGCCAGCAGTGACGGGACACTGAACACCGGGGAGCTGTTTTTT; cdr3_aa: CASSDGTLNTGELFF
d_call: .; j_call: TRBJ1-5; clone_size: .; v_call: TRBV6-6; cdr3_nt: TGTGCCAGCAGCGGAGGGGTCAATCAGCCCCAGCATTTT; cdr3_aa: CASSGGVNQPQHF
d_call: TRBD1; j_call: TRBJ2-3; clone_size: .; v_call: TRBV27; cdr3_nt: TGTGCCAGCAATCCTTATACAGGGGGTGGCACAGATACGCAGTATTTT; cdr3_aa: CASNPYTGGGTDTQYF
d_call: TRBD1; j_call: TRBJ2-5; clone_size: .; v_call: TRBV19; cdr3_nt: TGTGCCAGTAGTACCGGGACAGGGTGGGGTCGAGAGACCCAGTACTTC; cdr3_aa: CASSTGTGWGRETQYF
d_call: .; j_call: TRBJ1-2; clone_size: few; v_call: TRBV7-9; cdr3_nt: TGTGCCAGCAGCTTAGGGCCTAACTATGGCTACACCTTC; cdr3_aa: CASSLGPNYGYTF